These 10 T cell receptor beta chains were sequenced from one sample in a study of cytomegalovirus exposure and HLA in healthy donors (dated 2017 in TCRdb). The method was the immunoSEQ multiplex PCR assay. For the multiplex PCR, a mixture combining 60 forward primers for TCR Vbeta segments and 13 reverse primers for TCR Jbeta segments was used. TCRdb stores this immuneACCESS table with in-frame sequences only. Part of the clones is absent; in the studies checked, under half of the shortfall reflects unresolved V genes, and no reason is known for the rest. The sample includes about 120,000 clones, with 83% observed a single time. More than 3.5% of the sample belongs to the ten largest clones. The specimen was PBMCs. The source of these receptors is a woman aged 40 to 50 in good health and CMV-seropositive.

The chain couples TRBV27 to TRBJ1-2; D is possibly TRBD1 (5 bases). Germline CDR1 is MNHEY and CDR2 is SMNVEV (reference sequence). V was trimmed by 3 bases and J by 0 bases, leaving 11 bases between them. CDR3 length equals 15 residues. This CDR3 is CASSFRAGSNYGYTF. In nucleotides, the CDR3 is TGTGCCAGCAGTTTCAGGGCGGGGTCTAACTATGGCTACACCTTC.

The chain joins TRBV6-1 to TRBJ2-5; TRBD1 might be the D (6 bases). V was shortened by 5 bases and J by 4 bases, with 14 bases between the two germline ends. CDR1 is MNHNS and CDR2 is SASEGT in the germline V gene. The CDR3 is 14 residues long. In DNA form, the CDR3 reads TGTGCCAGCAGTAAGGGGGTGCAGTTAGAGACCCAGTACTTC. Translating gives CASSKGVQLETQYF.

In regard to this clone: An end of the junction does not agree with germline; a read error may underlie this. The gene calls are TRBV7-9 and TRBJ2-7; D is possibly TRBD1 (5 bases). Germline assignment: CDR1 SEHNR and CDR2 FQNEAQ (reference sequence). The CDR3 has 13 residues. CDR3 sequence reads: CSSRLGQAYEQYF. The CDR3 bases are TGTTCCAGCAGGTTGGGGCAGGCGTACGAGCAGTACTTC.

For the CDR3, the DNA is TGTGCCAGCAGTGACGGACGGGGGTACCAAGAGACCCAGTACTTC. It yields the protein CASSDGRGYQETQYF. The V gene is TRBV6-1, the J gene TRBJ2-5; possibly TRBD2 for D (6 bases). Trimming stripped 3 bases from V and 0 bases from J, with 11 bases between. This CDR3 comprises 15 residues. The germline gives CDR1 MNHNS, CDR2 SASEGT.

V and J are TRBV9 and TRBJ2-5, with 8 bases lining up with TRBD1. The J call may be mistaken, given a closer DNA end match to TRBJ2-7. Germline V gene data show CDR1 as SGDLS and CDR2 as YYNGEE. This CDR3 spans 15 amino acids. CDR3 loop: CASSGSGDRGYEQYF. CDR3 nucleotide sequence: TGTGCCAGCAGCGGATCCGGTGACAGGGGCTACGAGCAGTACTTC.

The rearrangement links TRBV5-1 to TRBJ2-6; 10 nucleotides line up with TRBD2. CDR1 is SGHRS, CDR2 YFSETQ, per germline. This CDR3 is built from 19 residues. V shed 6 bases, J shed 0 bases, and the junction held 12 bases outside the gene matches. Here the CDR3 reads CASTPWLLAGTSGANVLTF. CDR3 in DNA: TGCGCCAGCACCCCTTGGTTACTAGCGGGGACCTCTGGGGCCAACGTCCTGACTTTC. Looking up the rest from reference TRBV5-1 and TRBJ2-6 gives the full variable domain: KAGVTQTPRYLIKTRGQQVTLSCSPISGHRSVSWYQQTPGQGLQFLFEYFSETQRNKGNFPGRFSGRQFSNSRSEMNVSTLELGDSALYLCASTPWLLAGTSGANVLTFGAGSRLTVL.

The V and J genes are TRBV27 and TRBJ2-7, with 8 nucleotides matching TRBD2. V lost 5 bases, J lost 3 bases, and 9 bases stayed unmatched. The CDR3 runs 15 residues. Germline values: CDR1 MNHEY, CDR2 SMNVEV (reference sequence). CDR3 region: CASSALTGTSYEQYF. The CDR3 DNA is TGTGCCAGCAGTGCCCTCACCGGGACTAGCTACGAGCAGTACTTC.

Here the CDR3 DNA reads TGTGCCAGCAGCTTGAGGCTAGCGGGAGTGACGACCTACAATGAGCAGTTCTTC. Amino acids: CASSLRLAGVTTYNEQFF. The chain joins TRBV5-6 to TRBJ2-1; 10 nucleotides align to TRBD2. V shed 1 base, J shed 2 bases, and the junction held 9 bases outside the gene matches. The CDR3 length is 18 residues. Germline CDR1 SGHDT, CDR2 YYEEEE.

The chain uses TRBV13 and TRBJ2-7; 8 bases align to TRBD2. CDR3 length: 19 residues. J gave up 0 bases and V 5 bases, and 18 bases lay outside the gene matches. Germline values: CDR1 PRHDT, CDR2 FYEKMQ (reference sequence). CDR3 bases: TGTGCCAGCAGCCACCAAAGGGATTCGGCCCTAGCGGGCTCCTACGAGCAGTACTTC. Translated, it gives CASSHQRDSALAGSYEQYF.

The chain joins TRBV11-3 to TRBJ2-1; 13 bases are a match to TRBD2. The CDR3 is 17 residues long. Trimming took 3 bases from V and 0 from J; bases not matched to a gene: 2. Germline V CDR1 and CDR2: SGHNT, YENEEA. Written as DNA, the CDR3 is TGTGCCAGCAGCTTGGGGACTAGCGGGACCTCCTACAATGAGCAGTTCTTC. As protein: CASSLGTSGTSYNEQFF.